This TCR beta chain is from a study of T-cell reconstitution after alpha-beta-depleted transplantation in children. Unique molecular identifiers featured in how the TCRbeta library was prepared. TCRdb independently ran MiXCR on the PCR reads; one entry per CDR3 protein. The table lists 180,000 or so distinct CDR3 sequences, roughly 6.3% of them singletons. Ten or more counts support this clonotype. The antigen is unknown. Germline-derived CDR1 and CDR2 are LGHDT and YNNKEL (reference sequence). This CDR3 is built from 16 residues. V was clipped by 3 bases and J by 2 bases, with 17 bases between them. Study findings and constraints: Where alpha-beta T cells came from about two months after transplant was reportedly several hundred expanded graft clones. For some patients, TCRbeta diversity was high at day 60 because of recipient T cells and thymic progenitors that survived. Fresh T-cell production supplied most of the T-cell counts and diversity seen one year after transplant.

This receptor was obtained from a girl under three years old with combined immunodeficiency, due to receive a stem cell transplant. The gene calls are TRBV3-1 and TRBJ2-7; no firm D call. The sequences come from PBMCs, collected before TCRalphabeta/CD19-depleted stem cell transplant. The CDR3 is CASSQKWGGATYEQYF. DNA of the CDR3: TGTGCCAGCAGCCAGAAGTGGGGTGGTGCGACCTACGAGCAGTACTTC.